This T cell receptor (beta chain) was sequenced during a study of blood T cells in healthy people across ages. Study overall: Roughly one uniquely barcoded beta molecule per two T cells was captured.

The CDR3 loop spans 16 amino acids. Germline CDR1 and CDR2: MNHEY and SVGAGI. Trimming cost V 8 bases and J 0 bases, with 17 bases left between them. Together with a sample-barcoded 5' primer, a J-beta primer mix was included in a second PCR lasting 7 to 11 cycles. The study obtained at least 2.5 million CDR3-containing paired-end reads from every sample. MiXCR, applied by TCRdb to the 5' RACE reads, yields one record per CDR3 protein. The data contain about 1,400,000 distinct CDR3 sequences, roughly 40% of them singletons. Comment on this clonotype: Its specificity is not known.

Whole-study results and caveats: The study regarded diversity estimates from one million T cells as underestimates. Higher naive T cell percentage went strongly together with higher TCR beta diversity.

The sequenced sample was blood. This TCR was sampled from a woman aged 18-29 years in good health. V is TRBV6-5 and J is TRBJ1-5, with a possible D match to TRBD1 (6 bases). The CDR3 region has the DNA TGTGCCAGCGGACATCAGGGGCTGCATAGCAATCAGCCCCAGCATTTT. Amino acid sequence: CASGHQGLHSNQPQHF.